This T cell receptor (beta chain) was documented in a study of blood T cells in healthy people across ages. Through a sample-barcoded 5' primer and a J-beta primer mix, a second PCR was run for about 6 to 12 cycles. TCRdb processed the 5' RACE reads anew with MiXCR; each CDR3 protein has one entry. The table has around 500,000 distinct CDR3 sequences, roughly a quarter seen once. CDR3 length equals 15 residues. Looked up from germline, CDR1 is SGHTA and CDR2 is FQGNSA. V lost 2 bases to trimming and J lost 2 bases, with 13 bases between them. This same sample was also part of a study on T cells of mothers and their children. That paper adds: In each mother, TCR beta CDR3 reads exceeded 10 million; in each child, they numbered 3 million to 3.5 million. In unrelated and related pairs, TCR recombination output is shaped in a similar way by thymic selection.

J is TRBJ2-7 and V is TRBV7-2; possibly TRBD1 for D (5 bases). Sample: blood. This receptor was taken from a boy aged 2-15 years in good health. Here the CDR3 reads CASSLLGLFTYEQYF. The DNA for the CDR3 is TGTGCCAGCAGCTTATTGGGGCTTTTTACCTACGAGCAGTACTTC. Full variable domain (remainder filled in from reference TRBV7-2 and TRBJ2-7): GAGVSQSPSNKVTEKGKDVELRCDPISGHTALYWYRQSLGQGLEFLIYFQGNSAPDKSGLPSDRFSAERTGGSVSTLTIQRTQQEDSAVYLCASSLLGLFTYEQYFGPGTRLTVT.